This is a list of T cell receptor beta chains from one sample in a study of shared clonotypes between healthy human individuals. TCRdb keeps only in-frame clones here, not all; method: immunoSEQ multiplex PCR. Of 600,000 to 750,000 clones in the sample, 90% were seen once. Sequencing input: memory CD8+ T cells from PBMCs. Every receptor here comes from a man aged 18 to 35 in good health. Some clones in this sample may be carry-over from other donors' samples. The CDR3 runs from the conserved cysteine through the conserved F or W. Each record gives: CDR3 DNA, CDR3 protein, D gene, CDR3 length, J gene, V gene, clone size. A D gene is named only where the DNA matches it firmly. A row's size may be missing; if present it is once, few, many or a size class.

CDR3 DNA: TGTGCCAGCAGCCGAGGACTAGCGGGAGGGCCGACAGATACGCAGTATTTT
CDR3 protein: CASSRGLAGGPTDTQYF
D gene: TRBD2
CDR3 length: 17
J gene: TRBJ2-3
V gene: TRBV14
clone size: NA

CDR3 DNA: TGCGCCAGCAGTGGAGGGGCTCGAGAGCAGTACTTC
CDR3 protein: CASSGGAREQYF
D gene: NA
CDR3 length: 12
J gene: TRBJ2-7
V gene: TRBV10-2
clone size: NA

CDR3 DNA: TGCAGCGTGGGGACAGGGGTTTTCACCTACGAGCAGTACTTC
CDR3 protein: CSVGTGVFTYEQYF
D gene: TRBD1
CDR3 length: 14
J gene: TRBJ2-7
V gene: TRBV29-1
clone size: once

CDR3 DNA: TGTGCCAGCAGTGAACTTAAAGGGGTCCCGAACACCGGGGAGCTGTTTTTT
CDR3 protein: CASSELKGVPNTGELFF
D gene: NA
CDR3 length: 17
J gene: TRBJ2-2
V gene: TRBV6-1
clone size: few

CDR3 DNA: TGCGCCAGCAGCCAAGAGGGACTAGCGGGCCTCACAGATACGCAGTATTTT
CDR3 protein: CASSQEGLAGLTDTQYF
D gene: TRBD2
CDR3 length: 17
J gene: TRBJ2-3
V gene: TRBV4-3
clone size: NA

CDR3 DNA: TGTGCCAGCAGCTTACCTAGCGGAGTAAACACCGGGGAGCTGTTTTTT
CDR3 protein: CASSLPSGVNTGELFF
D gene: TRBD2
CDR3 length: 16
J gene: TRBJ2-2
V gene: TRBV7-2
clone size: NA

CDR3 DNA: TGTGCCTGGATAAGGATAGACTACGAGCAGTACTTC
CDR3 protein: CAWIRIDYEQYF
D gene: NA
CDR3 length: 12
J gene: TRBJ2-7
V gene: TRBV30
clone size: NA

CDR3 DNA: TGTGCCACCCACGACCGGAGTAGCGGGGCCTACGAGCAGTACTTC
CDR3 protein: CATHDRSSGAYEQYF
D gene: TRBD2
CDR3 length: 15
J gene: TRBJ2-7
V gene: TRBV28
clone size: NA

CDR3 DNA: TGTGCCAGCAGTGAAGGTGTCCCCGGTTACGAGCAGTACTTC
CDR3 protein: CASSEGVPGYEQYF
D gene: NA
CDR3 length: 14
J gene: TRBJ2-7
V gene: TRBV6-1
clone size: NA

CDR3 DNA: TGCGCCAGCAGAGGGACTAGCGGGTATAACTACGAGCAGTACTTC
CDR3 protein: CASRGTSGYNYEQYF
D gene: TRBD2
CDR3 length: 15
J gene: TRBJ2-7
V gene: TRBV10-2
clone size: NA

CDR3 DNA: TGCGCCAGCAGCCAACGAACTAGCGCAAACTACGAGCAGTACTTC
CDR3 protein: CASSQRTSANYEQYF
D gene: TRBD2
CDR3 length: 15
J gene: TRBJ2-7
V gene: TRBV4-1
clone size: NA

CDR3 DNA: TGTGCCAGCAGTTTACCCCCCAGCGCCGCTCTAGACACCATATATTTT
CDR3 protein: CASSLPPSAALDTIYF
D gene: NA
CDR3 length: 16
J gene: TRBJ1-3
V gene: TRBV28
clone size: NA

CDR3 DNA: TGTGCCAGCAGGAAGACCGAGACAGCGTTCTATGGCTACACCTTC
CDR3 protein: CASRKTETAFYGYTF
D gene: NA
CDR3 length: 15
J gene: TRBJ1-2
V gene: TRBV7-2
clone size: NA

CDR3 DNA: TGTGCCACCAGGGAGCCGGGACCCGGAGTGAAGACCCAGTACTTC
CDR3 protein: CATREPGPGVKTQYF
D gene: NA
CDR3 length: 15
J gene: TRBJ2-5
V gene: TRBV15
clone size: NA

CDR3 DNA: TGTGCCAGCAGTTTATTGACAGGGAACACTGAAGCTTTCTTT
CDR3 protein: CASSLLTGNTEAFF
D gene: NA
CDR3 length: 14
J gene: TRBJ1-1
V gene: TRBV28
clone size: once

CDR3 DNA: TGTGCCAGCGATTACCCCTTGCAGTACTTC
CDR3 protein: CASDYPLQYF
D gene: NA
CDR3 length: 10
J gene: TRBJ2-7
V gene: TRBV27
clone size: NA

CDR3 DNA: TGTGCCAGCAGTTTAAGGCCAGGTTGGCCCGGGGAGCTGTTTTTT
CDR3 protein: CASSLRPGWPGELFF
D gene: NA
CDR3 length: 15
J gene: TRBJ2-2
V gene: TRBV28
clone size: NA

CDR3 DNA: TGTGCCAGTAGTCCCCTGGGCCCCGGCGGTGGGGGCTACACCTTC
CDR3 protein: CASSPLGPGGGGYTF
D gene: NA
CDR3 length: 15
J gene: TRBJ1-2
V gene: TRBV19
clone size: NA

CDR3 DNA: TGTGCCAGCAGTTTAGAAGCGGGAGTCAACAATGAGCAGTTCTTC
CDR3 protein: CASSLEAGVNNEQFF
D gene: TRBD2
CDR3 length: 15
J gene: TRBJ2-1
V gene: TRBV7-6
clone size: NA

CDR3 DNA: TGTGCCAGCAGGATACAGGGGAACACCGGGGAGCTGTTTTTT
CDR3 protein: CASRIQGNTGELFF
D gene: NA
CDR3 length: 14
J gene: TRBJ2-2
V gene: TRBV6-5
clone size: once

CDR3 DNA: TGTGCCAGCAGCACCAGGGAGCGGGAGAATACAAACGAGCAGTACTTC
CDR3 protein: CASSTRERENTNEQYF
D gene: TRBD2
CDR3 length: 16
J gene: TRBJ2-7
V gene: TRBV11-2
clone size: NA

CDR3 DNA: TGTGCCAGCAGCCCGGGGACAGGGACGGGGAGTCAGCCCCAGCATTTT
CDR3 protein: CASSPGTGTGSQPQHF
D gene: TRBD1
CDR3 length: 16
J gene: TRBJ1-5
V gene: TRBV9
clone size: once

CDR3 DNA: TGTGCCAGTAAGATGAACACTGAAGCTTTCTTT
CDR3 protein: CASKMNTEAFF
D gene: NA
CDR3 length: 11
J gene: TRBJ1-1
V gene: TRBV19
clone size: NA

CDR3 DNA: TGTGCCAGCAGCTTAGCCGAGCGGGCCGCTTCCTACAATGAGCAGTTCTTC
CDR3 protein: CASSLAERAASYNEQFF
D gene: NA
CDR3 length: 17
J gene: TRBJ2-1
V gene: TRBV7-8
clone size: NA

CDR3 DNA: TGTGCCAGCAGCAAAGAAGTGACTAGCGTAAACAATGAGCAGTTCTTC
CDR3 protein: CASSKEVTSVNNEQFF
D gene: NA
CDR3 length: 16
J gene: TRBJ2-1
V gene: TRBV21-1
clone size: once

CDR3 DNA: TGTGCCAGCAGCGCGTACAGGGGTCAGCCCCAGCATTTT
CDR3 protein: CASSAYRGQPQHF
D gene: NA
CDR3 length: 13
J gene: TRBJ1-5
V gene: TRBV12-1
clone size: NA

CDR3 DNA: TGTGCCAGCACCCTCGCCCGAGACCCCTACGAGCAGTACTTC
CDR3 protein: CASTLARDPYEQYF
D gene: NA
CDR3 length: 14
J gene: TRBJ2-7
V gene: TRBV6-1
clone size: NA

CDR3 DNA: TGTGCCATCAGTGAGTCGGTCTACGGACAGGGTATCGTATACGAGCAGTACTTC
CDR3 protein: CAISESVYGQGIVYEQYF
D gene: TRBD1
CDR3 length: 18
J gene: TRBJ2-7
V gene: TRBV10-3
clone size: NA

CDR3 DNA: TGCGCCAGCAGCTTGAGCCTAGCGGGAGTCCTCGAGCAGTACTTC
CDR3 protein: CASSLSLAGVLEQYF
D gene: TRBD2
CDR3 length: 15
J gene: TRBJ2-7
V gene: TRBV5-1
clone size: NA

CDR3 DNA: TGTGCCACCAGGGATGGGACTAGCGAAACCTACAATGAGCAGTTCTTC
CDR3 protein: CATRDGTSETYNEQFF
D gene: TRBD2
CDR3 length: 16
J gene: TRBJ2-1
V gene: TRBV15
clone size: NA

CDR3 DNA: TGTGCCAGCACTATCGGAGCGGGAGACTTGTACGAGCAGTACTTC
CDR3 protein: CASTIGAGDLYEQYF
D gene: TRBD2
CDR3 length: 15
J gene: TRBJ2-7
V gene: TRBV6-6
clone size: NA

CDR3 DNA: TGTGCCAGCAGTTACGCGACGGTCGGGGGCTCCTACGAGCAGTACTTC
CDR3 protein: CASSYATVGGSYEQYF
D gene: NA
CDR3 length: 16
J gene: TRBJ2-7
V gene: TRBV6-5
clone size: NA

CDR3 DNA: TGTGCCAGCAGCGGGGTTAGTGAGCAGTTCTTC
CDR3 protein: CASSGVSEQFF
D gene: NA
CDR3 length: 11
J gene: TRBJ2-1
V gene: TRBV7-9
clone size: NA

CDR3 DNA: TGTGCCAGCAGCCTGACAACTGGGGCCAACGTCCTGACTTTC
CDR3 protein: CASSLTTGANVLTF
D gene: NA
CDR3 length: 14
J gene: TRBJ2-6
V gene: TRBV14
clone size: once

CDR3 DNA: TGTGCCAGCAGAATACGGGATAACTACAATGAGCAGTTCTTC
CDR3 protein: CASRIRDNYNEQFF
D gene: NA
CDR3 length: 14
J gene: TRBJ2-1
V gene: TRBV7-8
clone size: NA

CDR3 DNA: TGTGCCAGCAGCTTGGGGGGATCCTACGAGCAGTACTTC
CDR3 protein: CASSLGGSYEQYF
D gene: NA
CDR3 length: 13
J gene: TRBJ2-7
V gene: TRBV11-2
clone size: NA

CDR3 DNA: TGTGCCAGCAGCGGGACAAGGGGAGGGAGCGATGAGCAGTTCTTC
CDR3 protein: CASSGTRGGSDEQFF
D gene: TRBD2
CDR3 length: 15
J gene: TRBJ2-1
V gene: TRBV9
clone size: NA

CDR3 DNA: TGTGCCAGCAGCGCGCTTTATAAGACTAATGAAAAACTGTTTTTT
CDR3 protein: CASSALYKTNEKLFF
D gene: NA
CDR3 length: 15
J gene: TRBJ1-4
V gene: TRBV11-2
clone size: NA

CDR3 DNA: TGTGCCAGCGCCATGGCCACACAAAGTCGGGCCAACGTCCTGACTTTC
CDR3 protein: CASAMATQSRANVLTF
D gene: NA
CDR3 length: 16
J gene: TRBJ2-6
V gene: TRBV5-8
clone size: NA

CDR3 DNA: TGTGCCAGCAGTGGCGACATCCCCTACGAGCAGTACTTC
CDR3 protein: CASSGDIPYEQYF
D gene: NA
CDR3 length: 13
J gene: TRBJ2-7
V gene: TRBV9
clone size: once

CDR3 DNA: TGTGCCAGCAGCTCAAGGGGGACTAGCGGGAGGCGGACTGAGCAGTTCTTC
CDR3 protein: CASSSRGTSGRRTEQFF
D gene: TRBD2
CDR3 length: 17
J gene: TRBJ2-1
V gene: TRBV13
clone size: NA